This TCR beta chain was identified during a study of glioma-infiltrating T cells. Findings of the study overall: Very few CDR3 sequences were shared between tissue and blood. Non-neoplastic patients had below-expected tissue-blood divergence, while all gliomas exceeded expectation.

Using RNA template, CDR3s of TCR alpha and beta were amplified with iRepertoire arm-PCR. One-step reverse transcription and amplification started from about 100-400 ng of tissue mRNA or PBMC total RNA. TCRdb fed the multiplex PCR reads into MiXCR, producing one record per CDR3 protein. The table shows some 190,000 distinct CDR3 sequences, with over 25% occurring only once. This clonotype has a count of ten or more. Its target is not known. CDR1 and CDR2 from the germline V gene are MNHNY and SVGAGI (reference sequence). The CDR3 sequence is 16 residues long. The V gene end was trimmed by 1 base and the J gene end by 3 bases; junction bases not matched to a gene: 6.

The chain uses TRBV6-6 and TRBJ1-1; 9 bases are shared with TRBD1. This sequence was found in a human donor with low-grade glioma or glioblastoma, undergoing nonglioma brain surgery, or in good health (not recorded which). Sequencing was performed on glioma tissue, nonneoplastic brain tissue, or PBMCs (not recorded which). Written as DNA, the CDR3 is TGTGCCAGCAGTTACTGGGGACAGGGTCAGCACACTGAAGCTTTCTTT. This codes for CASSYWGQGQHTEAFF.